Listed below are T cell receptor beta chains from one sample, sequenced in a study of Graves' ophthalmopathy and Graves' hyperthyroidism. TCRdb ran MiXCR on the multiplex PCR reads and lists one entry per CDR3 protein. Here the sample spans approximately 480,000 distinct CDR3 sequences, under 15% being singletons. Input material: blood. The receptors were sampled from a woman in her thirties with Graves' ophthalmopathy. Each CDR3 is given with its conserved first and last residue. The D gene is left open where the match is weak. Size tells how often a clone was seen (once, few, many) or the class of an expanded clone, and some rows leave it out.

V gene	clone size	D gene	J gene	CDR3 protein	CDR3 DNA
TRBV19	many	TRBD1	TRBJ1-1	CASYQGAEYTEAFF	TGTGCCAGTTACCAGGGGGCTGAGTACACTGAAGCTTTCTTT
TRBV6-1	many	-	TRBJ2-7	CASSVPGSYEQYF	TGTGCCAGCAGTGTGCCAGGCTCCTACGAGCAGTACTTC
TRBV20-1	many	-	TRBJ1-1	CSARRQIEAFF	TGCAGTGCTCGAAGACAGATTGAAGCTTTCTTT
TRBV6-2/TRBV6-3	many	-	TRBJ1-2	CASSSLWGYYGYTF	TGTGCCAGCTCGTCGTTGTGGGGGTATTATGGCTACACCTTC
TRBV20-1	many	-	TRBJ1-3	CSASQPGTVRNTIYF	TGCAGTGCTAGTCAACCTGGGACGGTGAGAAACACCATATATTTT
TRBV30	many	-	TRBJ1-2	CAWTLGHHGYTF	TGTGCCTGGACTCTGGGACATCATGGCTACACCTTC
TRBV27	-	TRBD2	TRBJ2-7	CASMGLAGNEQYF	TGTGCCAGCATGGGACTAGCGGGAAACGAGCAGTACTTC
TRBV2	many	-	TRBJ2-2	CASMADRANTGELFF	TGTGCCAGCATGGCGGACAGAGCGAACACCGGGGAGCTGTTTTTT
TRBV20-1	many	-	TRBJ1-6	CSARDRGVPYNSPLHF	TGCAGTGCTAGAGATCGGGGAGTCCCCTATAATTCACCCCTCCACTTT
TRBV20-1	many	-	TRBJ2-7	CSAVTRIYEQYF	TGCAGTGCGGTCACACGGATCTACGAGCAGTACTTC
TRBV6-1	-	-	TRBJ1-6	CAIRTTGNSPLHF	TGTGCCATCAGAACGACAGGTAATTCACCCCTCCACTTT
TRBV28	many	TRBD1	TRBJ1-6	CASSPPTGTNSPLHF	TGTGCCAGCAGTCCCCCGACAGGGACCAATTCACCCCTCCACTTT
TRBV5-1	-	TRBD1	TRBJ1-5	CASSFLPLRTGVLDQPQHF	TGCGCCAGCAGCTTCCTTCCCCTTCGGACAGGGGTCTTAGATCAGCCTCAGCATTTT
TRBV20-1	many	TRBD2	TRBJ2-2	CSASAAGVNTGELFF	TGCAGTGCTAGTGCCGCGGGGGTCAACACCGGGGAGCTGTTTTTT
TRBV27	many	-	TRBJ2-7	CASRGGASSYEQYF	TGTGCCAGCAGGGGCGGGGCTAGCTCCTACGAGCAGTACTTC
TRBV28	many	-	TRBJ1-2	CASSLFGNYGYTF	TGTGCCAGCAGTCTCTTTGGGAACTATGGCTACACCTTC
TRBV27	many	-	TRBJ1-6	CASSLTGFGYNSPLHF	TGTGCCAGCAGTTTAACAGGGTTTGGATATAATTCACCCCTCCACTTT
TRBV5-1	many	-	TRBJ1-1	CASSRGGFTEAFF	TGCGCCAGCAGTAGGGGCGGTTTCACTGAAGCTTTCTTT
TRBV6-1	few	TRBD1	TRBJ1-2	CASSEGQERHGYTF	TGTGCCAGCAGTGAGGGACAGGAGCGACATGGCTACACCTTC
TRBV19	many	TRBD1	TRBJ1-2	CASSENQGQLPYGYTF	TGTGCCAGTAGTGAAAACCAGGGACAGTTGCCCTATGGCTACACCTTC
TRBV27	-	-	TRBJ1-2	CASSPGVGNYGYTF	TGTGCCAGCAGCCCCGGTGTGGGGAACTATGGCTACACCTTC
TRBV12-3/TRBV12-4	many	-	TRBJ1-1	CASSLDRGGEAFF	TGTGCCAGCAGTCTTGACAGAGGGGGTGAAGCTTTCTTT
TRBV4-2	many	-	TRBJ1-5	CASSHAQGGNQPQHF	TGTGCCAGCAGCCATGCGCAGGGAGGCAATCAGCCCCAGCATTTT
TRBV7-7	few	-	TRBJ2-7	CASSWDLNYEQYF	TGTGCTAGCAGCTGGGACTTGAACTACGAGCAGTACTTC
TRBV18	-	-	TRBJ2-2	CASSPLRTSNTGELFF	TGCGCCAGCTCACCACTGCGGACATCGAACACCGGGGAGCTGTTTTTT
TRBV28	many	TRBD1	TRBJ2-7	CASSPYRGRAYEQYF	TGTGCCAGCAGTCCGTACAGGGGGCGCGCCTACGAGCAGTACTTC
TRBV7-3	-	-	TRBJ1-5	CASSFLKVGNQPQHF	TGTGCCAGCAGCTTTCTGAAGGTCGGCAATCAGCCGCAGCATTTT
TRBV2	few	TRBD1	TRBJ2-5	CASSEDRGGQETQYF	TGTGCCAGCAGTGAGGACAGGGGTGGGCAAGAGACCCAGTACTTC
TRBV4-2	many	-	TRBJ1-1	CASSQENSGDTEAFF	TGTGCCAGCAGCCAAGAGAACAGTGGGGACACTGAAGCTTTCTTT
TRBV10-3	-	-	TRBJ2-5	CAISEEADWETQYF	TGTGCCATCAGTGAGGAGGCGGACTGGGAGACCCAGTACTTC
TRBV27	many	-	TRBJ1-5	CASSLSGASQPQHF	TGTGCCAGCAGTTTGTCGGGGGCAAGTCAGCCCCAGCATTTT